This T cell receptor beta chain was identified in a study of memory CD4+ T cells and cytomegalovirus serostatus. The germline V gene encodes CDR1 SGHKS and CDR2 YYEKEE (reference sequence). The CDR3 is made up of 16 amino acids. Trimming took off 4 bases at V and 1 base at J, with 15 bases between the two ends. Assay: immunoSEQ multiplex PCR; the TCRdb copy retains only in-frame clones and omits some. The repertoire holds 64,000 or so clones, with 75% to 80% as singletons. Single viable CD3+CD4+CD8-CD45RO+ cells were sorted as the memory CD4+ T cells. The sequencing input was memory CD4+ T cells from blood. The source of this sequence is an adult in good health and CMV-seronegative. The chain couples TRBV5-5 to TRBJ1-5, with D perhaps matching TRBD1 (5 bases). CDR3 DNA sequence: TGTGCCAGCAGCCCATCGTTGGGGGAGAGCAATCAGCCCCAGCATTTT. This gives the protein CASSPSLGESNQPQHF.